The present entry profiles one T cell receptor (beta chain) with its context. Its specificity is unknown. This sample stems from a study of identical twins. Regarding the study as a whole: Beta out-of-frame sequences showed weaker excess twin sharing. Invariant cells of the MAIT and iNKT types might have partly distorted the zero-insertion analyses. Those out-of-frame alpha sequences shared by twins showed an excess of low generation probability. Modeled out-of-frame TCR alpha sharing in monozygotic twins fell below observed levels.

One entry per CDR3 protein, called by TCRdb with MiXCR from the 5' RACE reads. The profile covers roughly 250,000 distinct CDR3 sequences, with 11% to 15% appearing a single time and approximately 10% taken by the ten largest. The clonotype comes from a woman between 18 and 29 years old in good health. Material for sequencing was memory (CD45RO+) T cells sorted from blood.

DNA of the CDR3: TGTGCCAGCAGCCAAGAGTGGGGCAATCAGCCCCAGCATTTT. This encodes CASSQEWGNQPQHF. V usage is TRBV3-1 and J usage is TRBJ1-5; D call uncertain. This CDR3 comprises 14 residues. Per germline, CDR1 LGHDT and CDR2 YNNKEL (reference sequence). The V end was cut by 0 bases, the J end by 2 bases, with 5 bases between.